This T cell receptor beta chain was captured in a study of human T cells and chemical hapten exposure. This clonotype has just a few counts. A single record per CDR3 protein comes from TCRdb applying MiXCR to the RACE reads. The sample has just under 65,000 distinct CDR3 sequences, around 10% seen once; the top ten hold approximately 2.4%. Time point defined: patch test 3, about 24 weeks after DPC sensitization. The treatment: therapeutic diphenylcyclopropenone sensitization with weekly scalp DPC. The CDR3 is 16 residues long. Germline V gene sequence: CDR1 MGHRA, CDR2 YSYEKL. Trimming left V 0 bases short and J 6 bases short, with 18 bases between.

The chain uses TRBV4-1 and TRBJ2-7; no firm D call. The source was whole blood, collected in connection with sensitization to the hapten diphenylcyclopropenone (DPC). This TCR derives from a woman between 25 and 40 years old with alopecia areata. Some clones in this sample may be carry-over from other donors' samples. The CDR3 DNA reads TGCGCCAGCAGCCAAGAAAGCGACCCAAGAGTATTCGAGCAGTACTTC. Translating it yields CASSQESDPRVFEQYF.